The clone carrying this T cell receptor (beta chain) was seen a handful of times. Its antigen is as yet unknown. The record originates from a study of T-cell reconstitution after alpha-beta-depleted transplantation in children. General study points: Several patients had high TCRbeta diversity at day 60; it came from surviving recipient T cells and thymic progenitors.

Preparation of the TCRbeta library used unique molecular identifiers. In TCRdb, the PCR reads were re-called with MiXCR into one record per CDR3 protein. The table lists about 440,000 distinct CDR3 sequences, roughly 44% of them singletons, with under 35% in the top ten. The CDR3 contains 14 residues. V was shortened by 2 bases and J by 9 bases, with 14 bases between the two germline ends. Germline CDR1 SQVTM, CDR2 ANQGSEA. The TCR was taken from a girl aged 2-9 years with aplastic anemia, due to receive a stem cell transplant. The genes are TRBV29-1 and TRBJ2-6, with a tentative D call TRBD1 (5 bases). Sequencing used PBMCs, obtained before TCRalphabeta/CD19-depleted stem cell transplant. The DNA for the CDR3 is TGCAGCGTTGAACCCCTGACAGAAGTCAACGTCCTGACTTTC. Protein product: CSVEPLTEVNVLTF.